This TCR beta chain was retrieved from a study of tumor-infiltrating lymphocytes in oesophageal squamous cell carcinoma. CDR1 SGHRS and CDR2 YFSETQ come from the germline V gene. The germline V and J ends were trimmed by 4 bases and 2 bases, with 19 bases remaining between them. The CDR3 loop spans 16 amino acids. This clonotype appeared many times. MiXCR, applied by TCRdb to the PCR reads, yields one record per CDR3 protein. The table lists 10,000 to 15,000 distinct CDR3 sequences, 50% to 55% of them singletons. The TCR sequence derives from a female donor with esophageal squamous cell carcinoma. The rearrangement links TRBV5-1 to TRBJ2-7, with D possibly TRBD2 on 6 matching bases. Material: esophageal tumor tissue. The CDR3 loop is CASSPASMGLTYEQYF. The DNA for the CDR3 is TGCGCCAGCAGCCCCGCGTCTATGGGACTCACCTACGAGCAGTACTTC. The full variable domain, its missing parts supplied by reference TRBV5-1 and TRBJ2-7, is KAGVTQTPRYLIKTRGQQVTLSCSPISGHRSVSWYQQTPGQGLQFLFEYFSETQRNKGNFPGRFSGRQFSNSRSEMNVSTLELGDSALYLCASSPASMGLTYEQYFGPGTRLTVT.